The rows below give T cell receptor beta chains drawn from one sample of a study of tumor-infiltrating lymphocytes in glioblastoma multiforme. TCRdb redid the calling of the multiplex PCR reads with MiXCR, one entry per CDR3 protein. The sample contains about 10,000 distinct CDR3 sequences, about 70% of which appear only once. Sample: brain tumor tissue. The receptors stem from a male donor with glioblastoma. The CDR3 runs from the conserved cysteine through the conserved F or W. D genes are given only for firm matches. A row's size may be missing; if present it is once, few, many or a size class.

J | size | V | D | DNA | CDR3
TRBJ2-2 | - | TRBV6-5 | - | TGTGCCAGCAGTTACACGGTATCCGGGGAGTTGTTTTTT | CASSYTVSGELFF
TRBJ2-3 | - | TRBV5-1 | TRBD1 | TGCGCCAGCAGTGGAGACAGGGGAGCGAAAGCTAGCACAGATACGCAGTATTTT | CASSGDRGAKASTDTQYF
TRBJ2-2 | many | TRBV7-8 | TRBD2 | TGTGCCAGCAGCTTATTGGTAGCGGGGGGCAACACCGGGGAGCTGTTTTTT | CASSLLVAGGNTGELFF
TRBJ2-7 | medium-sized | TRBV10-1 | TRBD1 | TGCGCCAGCAGTGGAATTGGGACAGGGGATTTATACGAGCAGTACTTC | CASSGIGTGDLYEQYF
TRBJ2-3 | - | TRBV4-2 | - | - | CAISQEWASGTTNTHYF
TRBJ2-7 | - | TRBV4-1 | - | TGCGCCAGCAGCCACTACATGGGGAGGACCTATGAGCAGTACTTC | CASSHYMGRTYEQYF
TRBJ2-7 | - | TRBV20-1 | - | TGCAGTGCTAGAGGGTCGGGCCCGCTCACCGGCGAGCAGTACTTC | CSARGSGPLTGEQYF
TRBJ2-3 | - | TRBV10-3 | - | TGTGCCATCAGTGGAAGTCATACCGGAGGAGATACGCAGTATTTT | CAISGSHTGGDTQYF
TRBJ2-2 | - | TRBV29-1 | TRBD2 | TGCAGCGGGGGGATAGGTAGCGGGAGCACCGGGGAGCTGTTTTTT | CSGGIGSGSTGELFF
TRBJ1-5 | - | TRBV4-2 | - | TGTGCCAGCAGCCAAGATTTGGCCAGCAATCAGCCCCAGCATTTT | CASSQDLASNQPQHF
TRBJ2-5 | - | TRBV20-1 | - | TGCAGCACTAGATCCTTCGTGTTGGGGGGCTTCGGGGAGACCCAGTACTTC | CSTRSFVLGGFGETQYF
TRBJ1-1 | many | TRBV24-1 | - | TGTGCCACCAGTGATTTGAGGCGGGCTTTCTTT | CATSDLRRAFF
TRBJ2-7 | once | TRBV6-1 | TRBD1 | TGTGCCAGCTTCCTAGATAGGGGGCAATCCTACGAGCAGTACTTC | CASFLDRGQSYEQYF
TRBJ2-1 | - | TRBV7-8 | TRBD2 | TGTGCCAGCTGCTTAGCGGCTAGCGGGAGTAATGAGCAGTTCTTC | CASCLAASGSNEQFF
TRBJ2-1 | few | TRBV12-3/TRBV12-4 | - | TGTGCCAGCACCCTCGGGCACAATGAGCAGTTCTTC | CASTLGHNEQFF
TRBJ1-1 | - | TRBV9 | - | TGTGCCAGCAGCGTCTCAGGGGTGAGATCGGCTGAAGCTTTCTTT | CASSVSGVRSAEAFF
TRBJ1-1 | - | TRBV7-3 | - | TGTGCTAGCAGCTTCGCCGGGGATAGTGAAGCTTTCTTT | CASSFAGDSEAFF
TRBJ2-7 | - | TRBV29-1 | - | TGCAGCGTTGAAGGTTTGCCAGAGAAGACCTACGAGCAATACTTC | CSVEGLPEKTYEQYF
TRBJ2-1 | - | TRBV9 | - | TGTACCAGCAGCGCCGTCCTAGTTGGGGTAGATGAGCAGTTCTTC | CTSSAVLVGVDEQFF
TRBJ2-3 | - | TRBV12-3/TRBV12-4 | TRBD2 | TGTGCCAGCAGTTCGGGACTAGCGGGGTTGGGTACGCAGTATTTT | CASSSGLAGLGTQYF
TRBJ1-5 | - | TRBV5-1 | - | TGCGCCAGCAAAGCTAGCGGTAGCGAGACAGATACGCAGCATTTT | CASKASGSETDTQHF
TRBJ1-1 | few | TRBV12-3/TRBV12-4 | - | TGTGCCAGCAGTTTGAGCTGGGGAGCTGAAGCTTTCTTT | CASSLSWGAEAFF
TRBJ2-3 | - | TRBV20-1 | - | TGCAGTGTAGACACGGTTTATCCCACAGATTCGCAGTATTTT | CSVDTVYPTDSQYF
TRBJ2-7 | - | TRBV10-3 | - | TGTGACATCAGAGCAGGCGGAAATTACGAGCAGTACTTC | CDIRAGGNYEQYF
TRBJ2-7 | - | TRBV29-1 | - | TGCAGCGTCGGTCAAATGACGGGGGATCAGTATTTC | CSVGQMTGDQYF
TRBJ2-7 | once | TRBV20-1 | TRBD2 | TGCAGTGCTCTAGGCAGTGACGGGAGGGCCAGAGAGCAGTACTTC | CSALGSDGRAREQYF
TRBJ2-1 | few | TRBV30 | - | TGTGCCTGGGGACCTGGGGGGGCCCACAATGAGCAGTTCTTC | CAWGPGGAHNEQFF
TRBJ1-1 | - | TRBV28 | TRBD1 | TGTGCCAGCAGTTTATCCCCTCTGGGACAGGGGGTAGCTGAAGCTTTCTTT | CASSLSPLGQGVAEAFF
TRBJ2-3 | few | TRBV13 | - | TGTGCCAGCAGCTTAAGAGGTCGGCTGGTCCCAGATACGCAGTATTTT | CASSLRGRLVPDTQYF
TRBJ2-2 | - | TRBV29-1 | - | TGCAGCGTTGAAAGGGTCCAGACCGGGGAGCTGTTTTTT | CSVERVQTGELFF
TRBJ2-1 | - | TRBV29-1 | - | TGCAGCGTTGATCAGCCGGGGGGCGTAGAGCAGTTCTTC | CSVDQPGGVEQFF